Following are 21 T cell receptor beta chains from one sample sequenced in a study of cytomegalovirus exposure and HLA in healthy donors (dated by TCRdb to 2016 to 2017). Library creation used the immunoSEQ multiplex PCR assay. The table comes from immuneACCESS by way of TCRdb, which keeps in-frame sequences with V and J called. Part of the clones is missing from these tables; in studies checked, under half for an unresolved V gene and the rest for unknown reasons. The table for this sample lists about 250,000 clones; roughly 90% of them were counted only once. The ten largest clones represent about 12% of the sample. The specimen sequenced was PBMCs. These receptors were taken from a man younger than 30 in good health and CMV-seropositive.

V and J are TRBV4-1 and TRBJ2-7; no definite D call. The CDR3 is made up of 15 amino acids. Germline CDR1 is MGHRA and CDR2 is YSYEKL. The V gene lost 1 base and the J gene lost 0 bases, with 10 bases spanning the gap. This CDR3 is CASSQVASSSYEQYF. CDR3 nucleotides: TGCGCCAGCAGCCAAGTGGCGAGCAGCTCCTACGAGCAGTACTTC.

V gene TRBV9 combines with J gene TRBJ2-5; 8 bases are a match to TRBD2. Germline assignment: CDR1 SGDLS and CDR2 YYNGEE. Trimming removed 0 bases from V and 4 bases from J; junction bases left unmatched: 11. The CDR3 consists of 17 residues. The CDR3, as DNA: TGTGCCAGCAGCGTAGGATGGGTAGCGGGATCCACAGAGACCCAGTACTTC. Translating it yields CASSVGWVAGSTETQYF.

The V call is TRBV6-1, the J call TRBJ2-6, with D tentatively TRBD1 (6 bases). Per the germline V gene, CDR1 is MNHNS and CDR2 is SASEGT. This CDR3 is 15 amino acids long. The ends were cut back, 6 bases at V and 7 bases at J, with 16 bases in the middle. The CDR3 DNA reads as TGTGCCAGCAGACCTCAGGGGATCGTTGCCAACGTCCTGACTTTC. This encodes CASRPQGIVANVLTF.

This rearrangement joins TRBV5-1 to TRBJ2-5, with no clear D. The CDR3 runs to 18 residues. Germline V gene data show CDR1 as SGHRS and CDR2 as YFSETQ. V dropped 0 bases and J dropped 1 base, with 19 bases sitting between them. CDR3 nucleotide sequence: TGCGCCAGCAGCTTGGTGGTCTTTGGGATTTCCTCCCAAGAGACCCAGTACTTC. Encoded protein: CASSLVVFGISSQETQYF.

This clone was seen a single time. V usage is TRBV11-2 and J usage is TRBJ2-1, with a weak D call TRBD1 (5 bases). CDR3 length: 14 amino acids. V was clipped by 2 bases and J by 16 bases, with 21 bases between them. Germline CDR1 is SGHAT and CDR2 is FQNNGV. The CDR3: CASSLSGAVGLLFF. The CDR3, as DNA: TGTGCCAGCAGCTTAAGTGGGGCCGTAGGGTTGCTATTCTTC.

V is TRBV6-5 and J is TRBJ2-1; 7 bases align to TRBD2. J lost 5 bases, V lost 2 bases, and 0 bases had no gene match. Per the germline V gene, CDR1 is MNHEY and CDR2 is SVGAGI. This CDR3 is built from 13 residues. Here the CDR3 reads CASSYRGDNEQFF. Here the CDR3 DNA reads TGTGCCAGCAGTTACCGGGGGGACAATGAGCAGTTCTTC.

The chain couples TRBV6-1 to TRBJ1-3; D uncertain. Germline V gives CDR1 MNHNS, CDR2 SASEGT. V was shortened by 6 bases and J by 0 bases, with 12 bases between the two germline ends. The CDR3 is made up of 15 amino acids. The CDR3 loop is CASSASAVSGNTIYF. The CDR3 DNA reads TGTGCCAGCAGCGCCTCAGCTGTCTCTGGAAACACCATATATTTT.

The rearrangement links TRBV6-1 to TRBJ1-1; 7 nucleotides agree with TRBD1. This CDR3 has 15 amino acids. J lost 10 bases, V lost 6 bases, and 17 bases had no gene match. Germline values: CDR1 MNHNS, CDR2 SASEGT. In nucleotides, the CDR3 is TGTGCCAGCAGCGTTAACGGACAGGTACGATCGGGAGCTTTCTTT. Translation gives CASSVNGQVRSGAFF.

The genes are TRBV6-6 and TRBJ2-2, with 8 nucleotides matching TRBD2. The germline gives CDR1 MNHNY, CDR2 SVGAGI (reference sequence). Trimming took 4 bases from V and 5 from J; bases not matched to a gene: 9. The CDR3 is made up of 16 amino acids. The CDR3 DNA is TGTGCCAGCAGTTCAGCGGGAGTGGTAGGAACCGGGGAGCTGTTTTTT. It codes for CASSSAGVVGTGELFF.

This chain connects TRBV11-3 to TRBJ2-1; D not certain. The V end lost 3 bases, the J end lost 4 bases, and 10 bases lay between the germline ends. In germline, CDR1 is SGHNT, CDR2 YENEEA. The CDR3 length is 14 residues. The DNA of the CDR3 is TGTGCCAGCAGCTTGAGCAACTCATACAATGAGCAGTTCTTC. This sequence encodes CASSLSNSYNEQFF.

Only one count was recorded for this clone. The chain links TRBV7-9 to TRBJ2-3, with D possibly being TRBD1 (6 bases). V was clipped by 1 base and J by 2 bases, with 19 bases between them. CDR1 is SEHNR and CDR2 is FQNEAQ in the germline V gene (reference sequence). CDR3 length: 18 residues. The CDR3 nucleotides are TGTGCCAGCAGCTTAGTAGGGAGCGGACAGACCAACACAGATACGCAGTATTTT. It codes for CASSLVGSGQTNTDTQYF.

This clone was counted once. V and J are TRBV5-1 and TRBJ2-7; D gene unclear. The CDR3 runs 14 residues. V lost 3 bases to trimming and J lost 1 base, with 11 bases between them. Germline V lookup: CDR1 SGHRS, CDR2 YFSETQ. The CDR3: CASSSNGGSYEQYF. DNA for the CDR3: TGCGCCAGCAGCTCGAACGGCGGTTCCTACGAGCAGTACTTC. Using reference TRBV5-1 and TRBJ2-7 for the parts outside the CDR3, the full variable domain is KAGVTQTPRYLIKTRGQQVTLSCSPISGHRSVSWYQQTPGQGLQFLFEYFSETQRNKGNFPGRFSGRQFSNSRSEMNVSTLELGDSALYLCASSSNGGSYEQYFGPGTRLTVT.

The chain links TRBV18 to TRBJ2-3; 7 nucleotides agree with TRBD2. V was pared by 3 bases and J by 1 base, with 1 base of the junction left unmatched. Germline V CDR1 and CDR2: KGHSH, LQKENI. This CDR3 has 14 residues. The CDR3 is CASSPREGTDTQYF. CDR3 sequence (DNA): TGTGCCAGCTCACCCCGGGAGGGCACAGATACGCAGTATTTT.

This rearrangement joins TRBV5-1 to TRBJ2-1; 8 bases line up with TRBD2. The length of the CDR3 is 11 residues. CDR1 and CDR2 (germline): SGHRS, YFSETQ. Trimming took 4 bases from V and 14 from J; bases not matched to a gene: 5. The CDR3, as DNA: TGCGCCAGCAGCACCGGGACTAGTAAGTTCTTC. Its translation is CASSTGTSKFF.

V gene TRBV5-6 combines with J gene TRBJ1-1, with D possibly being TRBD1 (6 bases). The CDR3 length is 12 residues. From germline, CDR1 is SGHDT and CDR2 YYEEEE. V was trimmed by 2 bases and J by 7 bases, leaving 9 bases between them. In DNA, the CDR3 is TGTGCCAGCAGCTTTGGACAGATTGAAGCTTTCTTT. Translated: CASSFGQIEAFF. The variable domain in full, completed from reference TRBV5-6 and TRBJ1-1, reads DAGVTQSPTHLIKTRGQQVTLRCSPKSGHDTVSWYQQALGQGPQFIFQYYEEEERQRGNFPDRFSGHQFPNYSSELNVNALLLGDSALYLCASSFGQIEAFFGQGTRLTVV.

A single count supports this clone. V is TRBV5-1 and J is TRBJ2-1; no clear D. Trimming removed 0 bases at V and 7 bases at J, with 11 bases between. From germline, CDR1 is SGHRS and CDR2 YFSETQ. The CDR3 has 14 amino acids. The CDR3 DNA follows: TGCGCCAGCAGCTTGGATAAGGGTCGGAATGAGCAGTTCTTC. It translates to CASSLDKGRNEQFF.

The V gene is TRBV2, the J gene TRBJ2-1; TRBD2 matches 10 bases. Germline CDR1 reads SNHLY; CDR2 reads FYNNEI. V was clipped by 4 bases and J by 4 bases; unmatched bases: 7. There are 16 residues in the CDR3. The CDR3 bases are TGTGCCAGCAGTGTTGATAGCGGGAGGTCTTACAATGAGCAGTTCTTC. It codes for CASSVDSGRSYNEQFF.

Here the CDR3 reads CASSSRWAHYGYTF. The CDR3 coding sequence is TGTGCCAGCAGCTCGAGGTGGGCCCACTATGGCTACACCTTC. The chain has TRBV7-2 and TRBJ1-2; no clear D gene. Trimming left V 4 bases short and J 3 bases short, with 12 bases between. CDR1 is SGHTA, CDR2 FQGNSA, per germline. The CDR3 extends over 14 amino acids. Looking up the rest from reference TRBV7-2 and TRBJ1-2 gives the full variable domain: GAGVSQSPSNKVTEKGKDVELRCDPISGHTALYWYRQSLGQGLEFLIYFQGNSAPDKSGLPSDRFSAERTGGSVSTLTIQRTQQEDSAVYLCASSSRWAHYGYTFGSGTRLTVV.

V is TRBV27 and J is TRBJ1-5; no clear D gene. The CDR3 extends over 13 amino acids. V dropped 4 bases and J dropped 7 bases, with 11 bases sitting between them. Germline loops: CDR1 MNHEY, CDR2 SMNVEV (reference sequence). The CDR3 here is CASSSKGRQPQHF. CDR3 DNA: TGTGCCAGCAGTTCCAAAGGCCGGCAGCCCCAGCATTTT.

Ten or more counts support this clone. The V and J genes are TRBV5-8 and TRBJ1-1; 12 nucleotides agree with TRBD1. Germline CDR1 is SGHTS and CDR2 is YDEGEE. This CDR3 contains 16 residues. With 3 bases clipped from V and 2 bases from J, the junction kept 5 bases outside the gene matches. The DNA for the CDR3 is TGTGCCAGCAGCTGGGGGACAGGGGGCTCTAACACTGAAGCTTTCTTT. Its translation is CASSWGTGGSNTEAFF.

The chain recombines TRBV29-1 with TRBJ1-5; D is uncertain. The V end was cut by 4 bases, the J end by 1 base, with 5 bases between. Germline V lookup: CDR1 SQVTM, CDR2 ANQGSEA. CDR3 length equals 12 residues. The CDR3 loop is CSVAHSNQPQHF. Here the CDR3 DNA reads TGCAGCGTTGCTCACAGCAATCAGCCCCAGCATTTT.